Included here is one T cell receptor (beta chain) sequence, with context. Source study methods: Amplifying reference gene primers gave estimates of nucleated cell counts. Data came from immunoSEQ multiplex PCR; TCRdb stores just in-frame clones and leaves some out. Clone size and the V and J calls come from that table; the DNA yielded D and trimming. Of under 75,000 clones in the sample, 60% to 80% are singletons; the top ten hold about 6%. The V gene lost 4 bases and the J gene lost 6 bases, with 13 bases spanning the gap. The length of the CDR3 is 13 residues. Germline V gene data show CDR1 as LGHDT and CDR2 as YNNKEL (reference sequence). These data belong to a study of blood T cell repertoires in COVID-19. At the level of the study: PBMCs, B-cell-depleted T cells, or T cells were the source of the cDNA or gDNA that made up the material.

The sequenced sample consisted of peripheral blood. This clonotype was sampled from a woman in her fifties or sixties with acute or convalescent COVID-19. This chain joins TRBV3-1 (or the pseudogene TRBV3-2) and TRBJ2-7; a possible D gene is TRBD2 (5 bases). CDR3 nucleotide sequence: TGTGCCAGCAGCCTGACCCCGGGGAGCGAGCAGTACTTC. It yields the protein CASSLTPGSEQYF.